The T cell receptor (beta chain) described here comes from a study of beta chain features in type 1 diabetes. The study's findings and limits: Across all four CD4+ subsets, people with type 1 diabetes showed modestly shorter TCRB CDR3s.

As regards this clone: Its antigen is not known.

Isolated RNA was reverse transcribed in full, so expressed TCRB transcripts were sequenced. Assay used: immunoSEQ multiplex PCR; TCRdb lists only in-frame clones, some missing. The sample includes some 660,000 clones, over 11% of them seen just once. The CDR3 loop spans 14 amino acids. Trimming took off 2 bases at V and 10 bases at J, with 15 bases between the two ends. CDR1 is ENHRY, CDR2 SYGVKD, per germline. The chain is built from TRBV10-3 and TRBJ2-1; possibly TRBD1 or TRBD2 for D (6 bases each). The origin of this receptor is a man between 18 and 29 years old with type 1 diabetes. Sequenced input: naive CD4+ T cells from blood. CDR3 residues: CAISEGVGGLEQFF. Here the CDR3 DNA reads TGTGCCATCAGTGAGGGCGTAGGGGGACTGGAGCAGTTCTTC.